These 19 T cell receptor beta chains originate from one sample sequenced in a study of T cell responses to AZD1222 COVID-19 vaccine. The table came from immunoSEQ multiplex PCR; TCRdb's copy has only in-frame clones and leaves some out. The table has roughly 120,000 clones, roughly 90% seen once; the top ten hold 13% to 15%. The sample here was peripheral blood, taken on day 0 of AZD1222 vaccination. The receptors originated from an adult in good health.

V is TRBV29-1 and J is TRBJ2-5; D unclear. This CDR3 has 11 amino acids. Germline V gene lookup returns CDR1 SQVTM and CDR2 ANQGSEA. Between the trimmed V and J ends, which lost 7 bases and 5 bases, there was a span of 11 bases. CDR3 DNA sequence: TGCAGCGGTTCCGGGTCTGAGACCCAGTACTTC. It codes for CSGSGSETQYF.

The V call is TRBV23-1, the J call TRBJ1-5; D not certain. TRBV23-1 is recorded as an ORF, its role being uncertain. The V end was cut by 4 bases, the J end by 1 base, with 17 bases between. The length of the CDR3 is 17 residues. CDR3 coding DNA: TGCGCCAGCAGTCTAAGGTCAGGAGGTGGGAGCAATCAGCCCCAGCATTTT. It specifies CASSLRSGGGSNQPQHF.

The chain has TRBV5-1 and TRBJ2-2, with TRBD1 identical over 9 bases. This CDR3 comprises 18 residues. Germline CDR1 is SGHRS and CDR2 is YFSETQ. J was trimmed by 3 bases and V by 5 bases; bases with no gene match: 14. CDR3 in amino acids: CASSRDRDAIGDTGELFF. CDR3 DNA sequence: TGCGCCAGCAGTAGGGACAGGGACGCGATTGGGGACACCGGGGAGCTGTTTTTT.

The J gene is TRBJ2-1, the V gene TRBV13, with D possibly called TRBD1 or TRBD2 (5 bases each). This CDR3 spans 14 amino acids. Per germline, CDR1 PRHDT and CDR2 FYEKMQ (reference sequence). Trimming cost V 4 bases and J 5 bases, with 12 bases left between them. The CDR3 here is CASSSGTVHNEQFF. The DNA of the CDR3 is TGTGCCAGCAGCTCAGGGACCGTTCACAATGAGCAGTTCTTC. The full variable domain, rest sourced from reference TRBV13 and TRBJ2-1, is AAGVIQSPRHLIKEKRETATLKCYPIPRHDTVYWYQQGPGQDPQFLISFYEKMQSDKGSIPDRFSAQQFSDYHSELNMSSLELGDSALYFCASSSGTVHNEQFFGPGTRLTVL.

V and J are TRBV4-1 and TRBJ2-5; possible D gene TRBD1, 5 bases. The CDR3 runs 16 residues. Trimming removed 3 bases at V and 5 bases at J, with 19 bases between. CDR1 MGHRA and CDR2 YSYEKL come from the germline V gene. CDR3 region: CASSQSPDRKRETQYF. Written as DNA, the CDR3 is TGCGCCAGCAGCCAGAGTCCAGACAGAAAGAGGGAGACCCAGTACTTC.

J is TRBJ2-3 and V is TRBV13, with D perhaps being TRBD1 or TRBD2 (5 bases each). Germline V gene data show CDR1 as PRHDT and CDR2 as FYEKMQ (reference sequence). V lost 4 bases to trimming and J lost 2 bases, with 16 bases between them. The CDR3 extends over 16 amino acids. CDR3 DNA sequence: TGTGCCAGCAGCTCCAGCTCCGGGACCCTCACAGATACGCAGTATTTT. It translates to CASSSSSGTLTDTQYF.

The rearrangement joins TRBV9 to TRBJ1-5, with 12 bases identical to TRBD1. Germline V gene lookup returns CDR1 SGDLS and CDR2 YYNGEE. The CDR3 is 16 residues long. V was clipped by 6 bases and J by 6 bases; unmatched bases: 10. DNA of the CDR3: TGTGCCAGCACCCCCGGGACAGGGGGCTCTGGTCAGCCCCAGCATTTT. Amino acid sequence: CASTPGTGGSGQPQHF. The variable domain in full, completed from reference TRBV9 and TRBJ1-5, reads DSGVTQTPKHLITATGQRVTLRCSPRSGDLSVYWYQQSLDQGLQFLIQYYNGEERAKGNILERFSAQQFPDLHSELNLSSLELGDSALYFCASTPGTGGSGQPQHFGDGTRLSIL.

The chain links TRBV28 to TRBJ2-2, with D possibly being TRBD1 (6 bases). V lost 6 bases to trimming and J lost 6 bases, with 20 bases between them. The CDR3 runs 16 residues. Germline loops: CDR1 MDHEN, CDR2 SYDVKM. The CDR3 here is CASRQNRVMGAGELFF. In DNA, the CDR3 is TGTGCCAGCAGGCAAAACAGGGTTATGGGCGCCGGGGAGCTGTTTTTT.

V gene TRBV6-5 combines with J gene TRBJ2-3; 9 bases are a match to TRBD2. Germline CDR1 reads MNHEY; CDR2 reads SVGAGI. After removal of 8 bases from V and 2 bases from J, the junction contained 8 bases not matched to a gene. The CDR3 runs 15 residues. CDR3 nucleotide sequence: TGTGCCAGCTTAGAGGTAGCGGGAGCCACAGATACGCAGTATTTT. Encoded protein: CASLEVAGATDTQYF.

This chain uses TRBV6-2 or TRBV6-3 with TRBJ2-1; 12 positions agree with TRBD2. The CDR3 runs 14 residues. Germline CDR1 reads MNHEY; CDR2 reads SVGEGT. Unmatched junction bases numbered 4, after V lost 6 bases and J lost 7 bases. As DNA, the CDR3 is TGTGCCAGCAGCGGACTAGCGGGGAAGAATGAGCAGTTCTTC. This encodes CASSGLAGKNEQFF.

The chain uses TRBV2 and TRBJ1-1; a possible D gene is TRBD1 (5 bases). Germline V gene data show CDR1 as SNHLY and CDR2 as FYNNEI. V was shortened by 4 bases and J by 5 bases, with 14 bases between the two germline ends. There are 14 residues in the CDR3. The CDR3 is CASSVVKGSTEAFF. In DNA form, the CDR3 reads TGTGCCAGCAGTGTGGTAAAGGGGAGTACTGAAGCTTTCTTT.

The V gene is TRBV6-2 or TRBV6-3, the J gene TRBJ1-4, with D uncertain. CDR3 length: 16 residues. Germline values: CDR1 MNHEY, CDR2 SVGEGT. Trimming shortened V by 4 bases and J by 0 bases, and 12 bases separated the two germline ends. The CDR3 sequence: CASSSGQLATNEKLFF. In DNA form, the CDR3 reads TGTGCCAGCAGTTCGGGCCAGCTAGCAACTAATGAAAAACTGTTTTTT.

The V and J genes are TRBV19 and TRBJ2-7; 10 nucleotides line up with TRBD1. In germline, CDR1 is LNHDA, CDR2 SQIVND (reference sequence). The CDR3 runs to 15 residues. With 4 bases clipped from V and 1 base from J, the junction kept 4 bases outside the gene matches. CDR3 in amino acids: CASSTRQGASYEQYF. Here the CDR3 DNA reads TGTGCCAGTAGTACTAGACAGGGGGCATCCTACGAGCAGTACTTC.

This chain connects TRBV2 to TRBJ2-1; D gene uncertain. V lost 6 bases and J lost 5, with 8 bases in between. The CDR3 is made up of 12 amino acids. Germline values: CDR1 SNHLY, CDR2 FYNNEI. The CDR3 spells CASRLRNNEQFF. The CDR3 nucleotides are TGTGCCAGCAGACTCAGAAACAATGAGCAGTTCTTC.

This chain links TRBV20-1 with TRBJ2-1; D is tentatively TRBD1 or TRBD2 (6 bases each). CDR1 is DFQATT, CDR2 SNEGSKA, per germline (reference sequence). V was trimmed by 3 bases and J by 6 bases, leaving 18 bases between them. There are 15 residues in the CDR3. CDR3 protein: CSASLTGAGGNEQFF. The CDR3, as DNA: TGCAGTGCTAGTTTAACGGGGGCCGGGGGCAATGAGCAGTTCTTC.

CDR3 nucleotide sequence: TGTGCCAGCAGCCCTCCCGAGGGGTTTCTAGCCAAAAACATTCAGTACTTC. It encodes CASSPPEGFLAKNIQYF. The V call is TRBV28, the J call TRBJ2-4; either TRBD1 or TRBD2 may fit D (5 bases each). The ends were cut back, 6 bases at V and 0 bases at J, with 18 bases in the middle. Germline V gives CDR1 MDHEN, CDR2 SYDVKM. There are 17 residues in the CDR3.

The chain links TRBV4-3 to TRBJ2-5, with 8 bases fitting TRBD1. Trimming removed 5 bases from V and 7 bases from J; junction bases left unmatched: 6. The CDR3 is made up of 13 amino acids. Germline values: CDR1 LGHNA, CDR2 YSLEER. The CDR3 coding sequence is TGCGCCAGCAGCACTGGACAGGGCGGGACCCAGTACTTC. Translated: CASSTGQGGTQYF.

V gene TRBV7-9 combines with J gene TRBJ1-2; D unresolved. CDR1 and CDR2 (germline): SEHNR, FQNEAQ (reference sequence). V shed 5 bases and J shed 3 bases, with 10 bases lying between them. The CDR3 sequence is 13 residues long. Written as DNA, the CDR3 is TGTGCCAGCAGCGATGACCGATACTATGGCTACACCTTC. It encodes CASSDDRYYGYTF.

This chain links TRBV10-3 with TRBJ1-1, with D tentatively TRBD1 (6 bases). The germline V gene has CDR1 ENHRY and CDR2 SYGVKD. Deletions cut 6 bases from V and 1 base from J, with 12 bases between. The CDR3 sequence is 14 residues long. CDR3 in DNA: TGTGCCATCAGAGAGGACAGTCAGAACACTGAAGCTTTCTTT. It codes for CAIREDSQNTEAFF.